These T cell receptor beta chains were read from a single sample in a study of kidney transplant recipient with SARS-CoV-2 infection. TCRdb fed the reads into MiXCR, producing one record per CDR3 protein. The sample includes 200,000 to 300,000 distinct CDR3 sequences, 29% of them seen just once. The sample in question was a blood sample, obtained at baseline and between days 110 and 120 from a kidney transplant recipient. These receptors came from a young adult male patient who had COVID-19 and was a kidney transplant recipient. Some T cells may be provided by the graft donor. CDR3s leave out the opening cysteine and the closing phenylalanine or tryptophan. Each record gives: CDR3 length, J gene, V gene, CDR3 protein.

>11|TRBJ2-7|TRBV6-5
ASRGDNSYEQY
>13|TRBJ1-2|TRBV18
ASSPGTGSNYGYT
>11|TRBJ2-5|TRBV30
AWAGDRGETRY
>12|TRBJ1-2|TRBV15
ATSPLEAVGGYT
>13|TRBJ2-2|TRBV24-1
ATSDLSGEGGELF
>15|TRBJ1-2|TRBV7-9
ASSEVGYHGKTYGYT
>13|TRBJ2-2|TRBV19
ASTSGTGFAGELF
>14|TRBJ1-5|TRBV28
ASSFPDRRSNQPQH
>12|TRBJ2-3|TRBV5-1
ASSFGIRTDTQY
>9|TRBJ2-3|TRBV28
ASTTPDTQY
>14|TRBJ2-5|TRBV7-9
ASSPGTRVRQETQY
>15|TRBJ1-2|TRBV11-1
ASSAIHKAGKTYGYT
>15|TRBJ2-7|TRBV7-6
ASSPFPTQGARGEQY
>17|TRBJ2-7|TRBV6-1
ASSEGVGLGLAGEYEQY
>14|TRBJ1-2|TRBV5-4
ASEYIVPGKTYGYT
>16|NA|TRBV19
ASSNRGWASGSPREQY
>20|TRBJ2-3|TRBV10-2
ASSYDPGTGGSRGDPTDTQY
>14|TRBJ2-7|TRBV11-1
ASSLGRRGSTYEQY
>17|TRBJ1-2|TRBV7-5
ISVPELATEVGKTYGYT
>12|TRBJ2-1|TRBV30
AWTNRVRYNEQF
>15|TRBJ1-2|TRBV16
ASSGSSVVRKTYGYT
>15|TRBJ1-1|TRBV4-2
ASSQETLREVNTEAF
>15|TRBJ1-2|TRBV6-5
ASSGWRSMRKTYGYT
>11|TRBJ1-2|TRBV20-1
SAGTGGNYGYT
>14|TRBJ2-2|TRBV7-8
ANSSGTGRNTGELF
>12|TRBJ2-2|TRBV19
ASSSSGRAGELF
>14|TRBJ2-7|TRBV7-2
ASSLVGGGVSYEQY
>15|TRBJ1-2|TRBV24-1
ATSRLSSARKTYGYT
>14|TRBJ2-5|TRBV10-3
AISGGTSDHQETQY
>11|TRBJ2-1|TRBV15
ATQEEGGNEQF
>11|TRBJ2-3|TRBV12-5
ASGLKGADTQY
>15|TRBJ1-2|TRBV7-4
ASTCAYSARKTYGYT
>12|TRBJ1-4|TRBV20-1
SARDKSEGEKLF
>15|TRBJ1-1|TRBV19
ASRTSRGVMMNTEAF
>11|TRBJ2-2|TRBV6-4
ASSDPGPGELF
>13|TRBJ2-1|TRBV19
ASRGTAETYNEQL
>13|TRBJ2-1|TRBV2
ASSPTEGAYNEQF
>15|TRBJ1-2|TRBV6-6
ASSKISGGRKTYGYT
>11|TRBJ2-7|TRBV28
ATLAGGPDEQY
>12|TRBJ1-1|TRBV20-1
SARDWAVNTEAF
>15|TRBJ2-1|TRBV10-1
ASSDEEGTSGRPEQF
>8|TRBJ2-1|TRBV30
ASQWNEQF
>12|TRBJ1-2|TRBV11-1
ASSLASGNYGYT
>15|TRBJ1-2|TRBV7-1
ASSHVCHEGKTYGYT
>14|TRBJ1-2|TRBV5-5
ASSLDVSRKTYGYT
>15|TRBJ1-2|TRBV24-1
ATSSITSTRKTYGYT
>15|TRBJ1-2|TRBV24-1
ATSSHLSTRKTYGYT
>12|TRBJ2-3|TRBV5-1
ASSTYRGQDTQY